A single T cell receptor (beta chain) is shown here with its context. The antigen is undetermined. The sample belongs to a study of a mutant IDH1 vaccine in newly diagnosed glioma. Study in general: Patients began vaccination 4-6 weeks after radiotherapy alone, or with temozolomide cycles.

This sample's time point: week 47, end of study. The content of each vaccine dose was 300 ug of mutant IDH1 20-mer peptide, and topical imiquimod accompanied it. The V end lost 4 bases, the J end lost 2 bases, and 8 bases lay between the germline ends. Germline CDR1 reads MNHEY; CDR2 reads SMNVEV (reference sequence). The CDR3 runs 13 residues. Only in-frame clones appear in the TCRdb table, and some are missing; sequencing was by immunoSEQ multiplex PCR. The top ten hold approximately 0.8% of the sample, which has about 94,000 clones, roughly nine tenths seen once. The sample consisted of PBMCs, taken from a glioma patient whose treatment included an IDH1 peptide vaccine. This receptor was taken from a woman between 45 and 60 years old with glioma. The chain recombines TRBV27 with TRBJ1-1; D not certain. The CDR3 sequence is CASSSWTNTEAFF. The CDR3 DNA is TGTGCCAGCAGTTCCTGGACTAACACTGAAGCTTTCTTT.